This record looks at one T cell receptor (beta chain) sequence and its context. What it binds is not known. The data were obtained in a study of T-cell memory formation after mild COVID-19. Study-level results: A subset of responding clones appeared in pre-infection memory, suggesting cross-reactive memory joined.

Each CDR3 protein gets one entry after TCRdb re-called the 5' RACE reads with MiXCR. The sample gives about 340,000 distinct CDR3 sequences, approximately 13% of which show up once; about 20% is in the top ten. Germline CDR1 and CDR2: SGHTA and FQGNSA. Trimming took 3 bases from V and 0 from J, leaving 8 bases between them. The CDR3 has 14 residues. The V and J genes are TRBV7-2 and TRBJ1-1; D call uncertain. The receptor comes from a man aged 18 to 30 who had mild COVID-19 (a few samples of this study predate the infection). Cell type and time point are not known. Source material: PBMCs or a T cell subset sorted from them (not recorded which). The CDR3 bases are TGTGCCAGCAGCTTGAGGTACATGAACACTGAAGCTTTCTTT. This sequence encodes CASSLRYMNTEAFF.